Listed here are 5 T cell receptor beta chains from one sample, sequenced in a study of T cell responses to AZD1222 COVID-19 vaccine. Libraries were prepared by immunoSEQ multiplex PCR; TCRdb keeps only in-frame clonotypes and omits some of them. The sample carries about 110,000 clones, roughly 90% recorded once. Sequences were derived from peripheral blood, sampled 28 days after the second AZD1222 dose. These receptor sequences come from an adult who received the AZD1222 COVID-19 vaccine.

The V and J genes are TRBV14 and TRBJ2-5; D gene ambiguous. Germline V gene sequence: CDR1 SGHDN, CDR2 FVKESK. This CDR3 has 15 amino acids. Trimming removed 1 base at V and 2 bases at J, with 11 bases between. The CDR3 sequence: CASSQGVTPQETQYF. In DNA form, the CDR3 reads TGTGCCAGCAGCCAAGGCGTGACTCCACAAGAGACCCAGTACTTC.

CDR3 nucleotides: TGTGCCAGCGGAACTATCACCTCTGGAAACACCATATATTTT. Its translation: CASGTITSGNTIYF. The V and J genes are TRBV6-5 and TRBJ1-3; D remains ambiguous. Between the trimmed V and J ends, which lost 8 bases and 0 bases, there was a span of 11 bases. Looked up from germline, CDR1 is MNHEY and CDR2 is SVGAGI. CDR3 length equals 14 residues.

V usage is TRBV6-1 and J usage is TRBJ1-2; the D gene is possibly TRBD1 (6 bases). Trimming left V 2 bases short and J 8 bases short, with 12 bases between. This CDR3 region has 13 residues. The germline V gene has CDR1 MNHNS and CDR2 SASEGT. CDR3 DNA: TGTGCCAGCAGTGAACAGGGGAGAGGGGGCTACACCTTC. As protein: CASSEQGRGGYTF.

This clone was seen just once. The rearrangement links TRBV4-3 to TRBJ2-3; 8 bases agree with TRBD2. The germline CDR1 and CDR2 sequences are LGHNA and YSLEER. Losses at the gene ends were 0 bases for V and 7 bases for J; bases not matched to a gene: 9. This CDR3 contains 16 residues. The CDR3 loop is CASSQDQGAGVNTQYF. The CDR3 nucleotides are TGCGCCAGCAGCCAAGATCAGGGAGCGGGAGTCAATACGCAGTATTTT.

V and J are TRBV2 and TRBJ1-5, with TRBD1 as a possible D gene (5 bases). CDR3 length: 14 amino acids. Trimming left V 7 bases short and J 11 bases short, with 21 bases between. In germline, CDR1 is SNHLY, CDR2 FYNNEI. The CDR3 nucleotides read TGTGCCAGCATGGCCCAGGCGGGGCGAAGGGCCCAGCATTTT. It codes for CASMAQAGRRAQHF.